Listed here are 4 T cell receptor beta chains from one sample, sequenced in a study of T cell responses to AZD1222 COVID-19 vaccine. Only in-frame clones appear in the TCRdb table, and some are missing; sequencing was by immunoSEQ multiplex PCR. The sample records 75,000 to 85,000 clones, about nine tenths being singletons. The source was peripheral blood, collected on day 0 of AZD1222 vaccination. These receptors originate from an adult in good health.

Written as DNA, the CDR3 is TGTGCCAGCAGCTTAGGAACCGGGACAGGGACCCTTAGCAATCAGCCCCAGCATTTT. This translates into CASSLGTGTGTLSNQPQHF. The rearrangement joins TRBV7-9 to TRBJ1-5, with 9 nucleotides matching TRBD1. The CDR3 totals 19 residues. After removal of 1 base from V and 0 bases from J, the junction contained 10 bases not matched to a gene. CDR1 is SEHNR and CDR2 is FQNEAQ in the germline V gene (reference sequence).

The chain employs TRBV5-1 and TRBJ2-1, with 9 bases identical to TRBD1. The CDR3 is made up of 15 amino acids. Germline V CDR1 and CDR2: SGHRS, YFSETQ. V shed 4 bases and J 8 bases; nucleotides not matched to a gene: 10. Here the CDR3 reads CASSPDPQGAYEQFF. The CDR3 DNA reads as TGCGCCAGCAGCCCGGACCCACAGGGGGCCTATGAGCAGTTCTTC.

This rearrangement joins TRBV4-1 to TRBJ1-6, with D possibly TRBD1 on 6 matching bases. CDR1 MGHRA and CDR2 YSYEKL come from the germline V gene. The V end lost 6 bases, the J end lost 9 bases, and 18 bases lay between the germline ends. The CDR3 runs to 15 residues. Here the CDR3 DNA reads TGCGCCAGCAGACATATGACAGGCTTGGGTTCACCCCTCCACTTT. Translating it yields CASRHMTGLGSPLHF.

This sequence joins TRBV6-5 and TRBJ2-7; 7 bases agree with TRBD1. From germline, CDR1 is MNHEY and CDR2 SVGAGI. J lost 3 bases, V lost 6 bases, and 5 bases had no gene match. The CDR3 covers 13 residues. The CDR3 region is CASRRDSFYEQYF. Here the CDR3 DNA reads TGTGCCAGCAGAAGGGACAGCTTCTACGAGCAGTACTTC.